This entry features one TCR beta chain sequence. V trimming: 3 bases; J trimming: 5 bases; junction bases outside the gene matches: 3. Looked up from germline, CDR1 is LGHNA and CDR2 is YSLEER. The CDR3 sequence is 13 residues long. Generation of TCR cDNA used 5'RACE template switching (which added a universal primer site and UMIs). One entry per CDR3 protein results from TCRdb running MiXCR on the 5' RACE reads. The sample gives hundreds of thousands of distinct CDR3 sequences, around 19% of which show up once; over 15% is in the top ten. The source of the sample is a study of T cells after yellow fever vaccination.

The chain recombines TRBV4-3 with TRBJ2-5, with 7 bases aligning to TRBD1. The receptor's source is a young man who received the YFV17D yellow fever vaccine. This specimen consisted of PBMCs, obtained before the yellow fever booster vaccination. CDR3 protein: CASSQTGSETQYF. The CDR3 DNA is TGCGCCAGCAGCCAGACAGGGTCGGAGACCCAGTACTTC.